Presented here are 11 T cell receptor beta chains from one specimen sequenced in a study of shared clonotypes between healthy human individuals. The data were produced by immunoSEQ multiplex PCR, yet TCRdb's version contains in-frame clones alone and is incomplete. The repertoire holds under 2.5 million clones, with approximately 90% as singletons. The sequencing input was naive CD4+ T cells from PBMCs. Described subset: CD45RA+ positively selected. The receptors were sampled from a man aged 18 to 30 in good health. Some clones in this sample may be carry-over from other donors' samples.

V usage is TRBV7-2 and J usage is TRBJ1-5; D call uncertain. This CDR3 is 14 amino acids long. Germline assignment: CDR1 SGHTA and CDR2 FQGNSA. V was clipped by 5 bases and J by 0 bases, with 8 bases between them. CDR3 in amino acids: CASSPTLSNQPQHF. CDR3 coding DNA: TGTGCCAGCAGCCCGACACTTAGCAATCAGCCCCAGCATTTT.

The chain recombines TRBV5-1 with TRBJ2-3, with 8 positions matching TRBD1. The CDR3 sequence is 16 residues long. The V gene's germline CDR1 is SGHRS and CDR2 YFSETQ. Trimming cost V 4 bases and J 3 bases; bases outside gene matches: 10. The CDR3 DNA is TGCGCCAGCAGCCTATCCGGGACAGGTGGTACAGATACGCAGTATTTT. This sequence encodes CASSLSGTGGTDTQYF.

V gene TRBV7-3 combines with J gene TRBJ2-7; D may correspond to TRBD1 or TRBD2 (5 bases each). The ends were cut back, 5 bases at V and 0 bases at J, with 11 bases in the middle. There are 14 residues in the CDR3. Per the germline V gene, CDR1 is SGHTA and CDR2 is FQGTGA. As DNA, the CDR3 is TGTGCCAGCAGCGAGGGACCGCTCTCCTACGAGCAGTACTTC. Protein product: CASSEGPLSYEQYF.

The rearrangement links TRBV5-4 to TRBJ2-7, with 7 bases lining up with TRBD2. The CDR3 covers 13 residues. Germline-derived CDR1 and CDR2 are SGHNT and YYREEE (reference sequence). V shed 6 bases and J 3 bases; nucleotides not matched to a gene: 6. CDR3 residues: CASKREGIYEQYF. CDR3 sequence (DNA): TGTGCCAGCAAGAGGGAGGGGATCTACGAGCAGTACTTC.

The J gene is TRBJ2-3, the V gene TRBV2; no firm D call. The CDR3 consists of 14 residues. Trimming removed 7 bases at V and 2 bases at J, with 13 bases between. Germline V gives CDR1 SNHLY, CDR2 FYNNEI. The CDR3 nucleotides are TGTGCCAGCACTCTTAGTCCTTACACAGATACGCAGTATTTT. Its translation is CASTLSPYTDTQYF.

This clone has only one observation. The chain couples TRBV2 to TRBJ2-2; unclear D gene. V was cut by 6 bases and J by 2 bases, with 7 bases left in between. The germline V gene encodes CDR1 SNHLY and CDR2 FYNNEI. CDR3 length equals 13 residues. CDR3 coding DNA: TGTGCCAGCAGCCTTATCAACACCGGGGAGCTGTTTTTT. Protein: CASSLINTGELFF. Full variable domain (remainder filled in from reference TRBV2 and TRBJ2-2): EPEVTQTPSHQVTQMGQEVILRCVPISNHLYFYWYRQILGQKVEFLVSFYNNEISEKSEIFDDQFSVERPDGSNFTLKIRSTKLEDSAMYFCASSLINTGELFFGEGSRLTVL.

With respect to this clone: Other DNA sequences of this sample code for an identical CDR3. J is TRBJ2-3 and V is TRBV18, with 8 bases matching TRBD2. Germline-derived CDR1 and CDR2 are KGHSH and LQKENI. The junction had 3 bases not matched to a gene; V was cut back by 6 bases and J by 1 base. The CDR3 runs to 14 residues. This chain's CDR3 is CASSPAGGTDTQYF. CDR3 nucleotides: TGTGCCAGCTCCCCAGCGGGAGGCACAGATACGCAGTATTTT.

As for this clone: At one boundary the junction diverges from the germline segment, which might be a read error. The V gene is TRBV7-9, the J gene TRBJ1-5; D call uncertain. The V gene's germline CDR1 is SEHNR and CDR2 FQNEAQ (reference sequence). The CDR3 consists of 13 residues. CDR3 protein: CASGLSGDQPQHF. CDR3 nucleotides: TGTGCCAGCGGCTTGTCTGGGGATCAGCCCCAGCATTTT.

The chain carries TRBV10-3 and TRBJ1-2; D might be TRBD1 (5 bases). The CDR3 extends over 13 amino acids. Germline CDR1 and CDR2: ENHRY and SYGVKD. The ends were cut back, 2 bases at V and 8 bases at J, with 12 bases in the middle. As DNA, the CDR3 is TGTGCCATCAGTGAGGTCCCTGGGGGGGGCTACACCTTC. It encodes CAISEVPGGGYTF.

The J gene is TRBJ2-5, the V gene TRBV5-4, with 13 bases aligning to TRBD2. V trimming: 4 bases; J trimming: 7 bases; junction bases outside the gene matches: 7. The CDR3 runs to 15 residues. CDR1 is SGHNT, CDR2 YYREEE, per germline (reference sequence). This chain's CDR3 is CASSTGTSGMGTQYF. CDR3 sequence (DNA): TGTGCCAGCAGCACCGGGACTAGCGGGATGGGGACCCAGTACTTC.

The chain carries TRBV28 and TRBJ2-7, with 7 bases lining up with TRBD2. After removal of 9 bases from V and 2 bases from J, the junction contained 10 bases not matched to a gene. The length of the CDR3 is 14 residues. Germline V lookup: CDR1 MDHEN, CDR2 SYDVKM. The CDR3 loop reads CASGLRTSAYEQYF. The CDR3 coding sequence is TGTGCCAGTGGTCTCCGAACTAGCGCCTACGAGCAGTACTTC.